A single sample is the source of the 10 T cell receptor beta chains below, sequenced in a study of blood T cell repertoires in COVID-19. Profiled with immunoSEQ multiplex PCR; TCRdb holds only in-frame clones, not every one. The repertoire consists of under 75,000 clones, with roughly 88% occurring once and the leading ten covering 3.5%. The source material was peripheral blood. These receptors all come from a man in his fifties with active COVID-19.

The sample holds one count of this clone. The chain couples TRBV7-9 to TRBJ1-1, with D hard to call. V lost 4 bases and J lost 5, with 17 bases in between. The CDR3 contains 15 residues. Germline V lookup: CDR1 SEHNR, CDR2 FQNEAQ (reference sequence). DNA for the CDR3: TGTGCCAGCAGCTCCCTGGGAGGAGGTTTGACTGAAGCTTTCTTT. Amino acid sequence: CASSSLGGGLTEAFF. The full variable domain, completed using reference TRBV7-9 and TRBJ1-1, is DTGVSQNPRHKITKRGQNVTFRCDPISEHNRLYWYRQTLGQGPEFLTYFQNEAQLEKSRLLSDRFSAERPKGSFSTLEIQRTEQGDSAMYLCASSSLGGGLTEAFFGQGTRLTVV.

This chain uses TRBV25-1 with TRBJ2-3; a weak D match, TRBD1 (5 bases). This CDR3 contains 15 residues. Deletions cut 5 bases from V and 0 bases from J, with 12 bases between. Germline V gene sequence: CDR1 MGHDK, CDR2 SYGVNS. The CDR3 loop is CASSFRAPSTDTQYF. CDR3 bases: TGTGCCAGCAGTTTCAGGGCTCCGAGCACAGATACGCAGTATTTT.

This chain connects TRBV15 to TRBJ1-4; D unresolved. CDR3 length: 13 residues. CDR1 LNHNV and CDR2 YYDKDF come from the germline V gene (reference sequence). V was clipped by 0 bases and J by 7 bases, with 6 bases between them. CDR3 sequence: CATSRDPGEKLFF. DNA of the CDR3: TGTGCCACCAGCAGAGATCCGGGTGAAAAACTGTTTTTT.

CDR3 in DNA: TGTGCCAGCAGCCGCCCCCAGGGGCCGGGGAGTACGCAGTATTTT. Its protein product is CASSRPQGPGSTQYF. The chain carries TRBV3-1 (or the pseudogene TRBV3-2) and TRBJ2-3; TRBD1 might be the D (6 bases). Germline CDR1 is LGHDT and CDR2 is YNNKEL (reference sequence). This CDR3 is 15 amino acids long. V was trimmed by 4 bases and J by 8 bases, leaving 19 bases between them.

This chain joins TRBV7-7 and TRBJ2-3; 9 bases are shared with TRBD2. The CDR3 spans 14 residues. CDR1 is SSHAT, CDR2 FNYEAQ, per germline (reference sequence). The junction had 3 bases not matched to a gene; V was cut back by 4 bases and J by 4 bases. The CDR3 DNA reads as TGTGCCAGCAGCTCCAGCGGGGGGTCAGATACGCAGTATTTT. Its protein is CASSSSGGSDTQYF. The whole variable domain, filled in from reference TRBV7-7 and TRBJ2-3, reads GAGVSQSPRYKVTKRGQDVTLRCDPISSHATLYWYQQALGQGPEFLTYFNYEAQPDKSGLPSDRFSAERPEGSISTLTIQRTEQRDSAMYRCASSSSGGSDTQYFGPGTRLTVL.

This clone appeared a single time. The chain recombines TRBV13 with TRBJ2-3; 8 bases match TRBD2. The CDR3 contains 20 residues. The junction had 25 bases not matched to a gene; V was cut back by 5 bases and J by 6 bases. Germline CDR1 is PRHDT and CDR2 is FYEKMQ (reference sequence). The CDR3 nucleotides are TGTGCCAGCAGCCCCCACCCGCTAGCGGGCGTCAAAGGGGGGACGGATACGCAGTATTTT. Protein sequence: CASSPHPLAGVKGGTDTQYF. Drawing the rest from reference TRBV13 and TRBJ2-3, the complete variable domain is AAGVIQSPRHLIKEKRETATLKCYPIPRHDTVYWYQQGPGQDPQFLISFYEKMQSDKGSIPDRFSAQQFSDYHSELNMSSLELGDSALYFCASSPHPLAGVKGGTDTQYFGPGTRLTVL.

The rearrangement joins TRBV5-4 to TRBJ1-1, with 10 bases aligning to TRBD1. CDR3 length: 14 residues. Per germline, CDR1 SGHNT and CDR2 YYREEE (reference sequence). J was trimmed by 4 bases and V by 4 bases; bases with no gene match: 4. CDR3 protein: CASSPGQGITEAFF. CDR3 in DNA: TGTGCCAGCAGCCCGGGACAGGGGATCACTGAAGCTTTCTTT.

The rearrangement links TRBV28 to TRBJ2-2; TRBD1 matches at 8 bases. The CDR3 has 15 amino acids. The J segment lost 0 bases and the V segment lost 6 bases, leaving 3 bases of the junction unmatched. Germline V lookup: CDR1 MDHEN, CDR2 SYDVKM. The CDR3 loop is CASRNRGTNTGELFF. In DNA, the CDR3 is TGTGCCAGCAGGAACAGGGGGACGAACACCGGGGAGCTGTTTTTT.

V is TRBV4-2 and J is TRBJ2-4; 8 bases match TRBD2. Germline V gene lookup returns CDR1 LGHNA and CDR2 YNFKEQ. V trimming: 3 bases; J trimming: 9 bases; junction bases outside the gene matches: 4. The CDR3 is 13 amino acids. The CDR3 sequence: CASSHPGGGIQYF. As DNA, the CDR3 is TGTGCCAGCAGCCACCCCGGGGGGGGCATTCAGTACTTC.

The chain employs TRBV12-3 or TRBV12-4 and TRBJ2-7; D is uncertain. Between the trimmed V and J ends, which lost 4 bases and 0 bases, there was a span of 4 bases. The CDR3 is made up of 12 amino acids. CDR3 DNA sequence: TGTGCCAGCAGTTCCGTCTCCTACGAGCAGTACTTC. It yields the protein CASSSVSYEQYF.